This record covers a single T cell receptor beta chain. The data were obtained in a study of T cell changes during pregnancy in multiple sclerosis. V shed 1 base and J 1 base; nucleotides not matched to a gene: 5. Germline V gives CDR1 MGHRA, CDR2 YSYEKL. The CDR3 contains 18 residues. The protocol was immunoSEQ multiplex PCR, while the TCRdb copy is restricted to in-frame clones and leaves out a portion. Of approximately 70,000 clones in the sample, roughly nine tenths are singletons; the top ten hold 1.2%. The sequence came from a female donor with multiple sclerosis, enrolled in a pregnancy study. Sequenced here: peripheral blood, sampled in the third trimester of pregnancy. The chain recombines TRBV4-1 with TRBJ2-6; TRBD1 agrees at 9 bases. CDR3 nucleotides: TGCGCCAGCAGCCAAGTGGGGACAGGGCGGTCTGGGGCCAACGTCCTGACTTTC. This sequence encodes CASSQVGTGRSGANVLTF.